Sequencing of this T cell receptor (beta chain) was carried out in a study of T cells in Graves' hyperthyroidism and ophthalmopathy. General observations from the study: Most expanded thyroid clonotypes above 0.001 also appeared in blood.

This sample holds PBMCs from 10 ml fresh peripheral blood. Germline CDR1 is SQVTM and CDR2 is ANQGSEA. This CDR3 contains 12 residues. V lost 7 bases and J 4 bases, leaving 13 bases between the germline ends. In this sample, this clonotype turned up a few times. Its antigen is not known. The CDR3 regions of TCR beta were amplified from RNA transcripts. HTBI primers were the set used in a first-round RT-PCR of the TCR CDR3. TCRdb recomputed calls from the multiplex PCR reads with MiXCR, one row per CDR3 protein. There are around 490,000 distinct CDR3 sequences in the sample; just under 20% occur only once, and over 45% lies in the top ten.

The chain combines TRBV29-1 with TRBJ2-5, with D perhaps TRBD2 (6 bases). The source is a man aged 35 to 55 with Graves' ophthalmopathy. The sequenced sample consisted of blood. The CDR3 spells CSAVLEGETQYF. In nucleotides, the CDR3 is TGCAGCGCGGTCCTGGAGGGAGAGACCCAGTACTTC.